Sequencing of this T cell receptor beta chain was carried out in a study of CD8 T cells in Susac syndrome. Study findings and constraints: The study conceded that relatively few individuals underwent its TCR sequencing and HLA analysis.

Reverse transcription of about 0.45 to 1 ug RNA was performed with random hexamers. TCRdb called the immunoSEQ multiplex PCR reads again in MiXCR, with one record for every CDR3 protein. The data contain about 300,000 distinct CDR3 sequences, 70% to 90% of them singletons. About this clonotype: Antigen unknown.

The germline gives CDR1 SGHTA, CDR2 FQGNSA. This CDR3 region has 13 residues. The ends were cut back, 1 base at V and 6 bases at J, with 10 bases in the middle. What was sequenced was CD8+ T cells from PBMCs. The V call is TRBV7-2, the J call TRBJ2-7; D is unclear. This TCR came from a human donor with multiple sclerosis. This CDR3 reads CASSLGRPGEQYF. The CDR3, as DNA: TGTGCCAGCAGCTTAGGCCGCCCGGGCGAGCAGTACTTC.